This T cell receptor beta chain was sequenced in a study of T cell responses to AZD1222 COVID-19 vaccine. The CDR3 extends over 13 amino acids. Trimming stripped 0 bases from V and 2 bases from J, with 4 bases between. CDR1 is PRHDT and CDR2 is FYEKMQ in the germline V gene (reference sequence). The table lists this clone with a few counts. What it binds is not known. Clones were sequenced by immunoSEQ multiplex PCR, and TCRdb holds only the in-frame ones, with some missing. The sample has 150,000 to 200,000 clones, nearly 95% seen once. Second-dose intervals near 4 or 12 weeks were combined. Study findings and constraints: The study reported that nearly half of spike-specific TCRs target unmutated variant regions. Clonal diversity may have been underestimated in mostly white British donors. It was only after the peak T cell response that any repertoires were sampled.

The clonotype originates from an adult who received the AZD1222 COVID-19 vaccine. The sample consisted of peripheral blood, taken 28 days after the second AZD1222 dose. The chain joins TRBV13 to TRBJ1-1; D is unclear. The DNA of the CDR3 is TGTGCCAGCAGCTTAGGCCAAAACACTGAAGCTTTCTTT. Translated: CASSLGQNTEAFF.